The clone carrying this T cell receptor beta chain came up many times. Its antigen is not known. In TCRdb, the reads were re-called with MiXCR into one record per CDR3 protein. The repertoire has 150,000 to 200,000 distinct CDR3 sequences, roughly 9% of them found once; the top ten carry roughly 4.8%. This entry is derived from a study of T cell repertoires in cytomegalovirus infection. Overall study: Matching HLA type, along with CMV infection, was indicated by public TCR beta signatures.

Study observations and caveats: The study identified carriers of CMV plus the relevant HLA from cumulative public TCR beta family frequency. Dominant in the ex vivo response were TCR beta clonotypes restricted by HLA-C and specific for CMV.

The CDR3 length is 19 residues. The germline gives CDR1 SGHVS, CDR2 FQNEAQ. V was clipped by 7 bases and J by 0 bases; unmatched bases: 14. This chain links TRBV7-8 with TRBJ1-6, with 8 nucleotides matching TRBD1. The source of this sequence is a human donor in good health (CMV status not recorded). Some clones in this sample may be carry-over from other donors' samples. The sequencing sample was made of PBMCs. The CDR3 region has the DNA TGTGCCAGCACCCCCATAGCAGGGGGCTTAAGCTCCTATAATTCACCCCTCCACTTT. Translating gives CASTPIAGGLSSYNSPLHF.